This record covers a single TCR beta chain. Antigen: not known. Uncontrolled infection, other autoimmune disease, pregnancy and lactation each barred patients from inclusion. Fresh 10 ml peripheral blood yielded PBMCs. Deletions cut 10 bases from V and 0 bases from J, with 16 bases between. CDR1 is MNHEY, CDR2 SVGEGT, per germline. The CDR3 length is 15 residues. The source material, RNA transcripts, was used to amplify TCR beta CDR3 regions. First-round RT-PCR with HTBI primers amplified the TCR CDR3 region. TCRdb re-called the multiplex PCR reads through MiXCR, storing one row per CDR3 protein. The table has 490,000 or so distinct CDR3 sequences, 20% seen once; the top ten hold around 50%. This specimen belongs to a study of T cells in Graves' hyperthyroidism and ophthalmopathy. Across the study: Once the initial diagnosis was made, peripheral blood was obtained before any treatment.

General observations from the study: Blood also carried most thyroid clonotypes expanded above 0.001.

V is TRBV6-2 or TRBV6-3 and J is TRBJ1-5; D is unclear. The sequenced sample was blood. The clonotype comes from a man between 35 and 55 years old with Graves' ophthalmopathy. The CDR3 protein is CATSRDSDSNQPQHF. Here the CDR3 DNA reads TGTGCCACCTCAAGGGATTCGGATAGCAATCAGCCCCAGCATTTT.